The 13 T cell receptor beta chains below were found in one sample sequenced in a study of persistence of HIV-infected CD4 T cells. The stimulus was an HIV-1 Gag 15-mer peptide pool, 0.85 to 1 ug/peptide/mL. CD40L-negative CD69-negative CD45RO-high memory CD4+ T cells were sorted as populations depleted of antigen-responding cells. This was the immunoSEQ version 4 assay in survey mode. Assay: immunoSEQ multiplex PCR; the TCRdb copy retains only in-frame clones and omits some. The data show roughly 60,000 clones, approximately 75% seen once. These receptors' targets are unknown. The sample in question was CD4+ T cells sorted from PBMCs after roughly 17-hour stimulation, obtained from a patient who received antiretroviral therapy. The receptor source for this set is an adult man with HIV who was CMV-seropositive.

The chain is built from TRBV5-8 and TRBJ2-3, with D perhaps matching TRBD1 (6 bases). The CDR3 extends over 17 amino acids. Per germline, CDR1 SGHTS and CDR2 YDEGEE. Deletions cut 4 bases from V and 2 bases from J, with 20 bases between. The CDR3 DNA follows: TGTGCCAGCAGCCTACATCGGACAGCCCGATTCACAGATACGCAGTATTTT. This codes for CASSLHRTARFTDTQYF. Full variable domain (rest looked up from reference TRBV5-8 and TRBJ2-3): EAGVTQSPTHLIKTRGQQATLRCSPISGHTSVYWYQQALGLGLQFLLWYDEGEERNRGNFPPRFSGRQFPNYSSELNVNALELEDSALYLCASSLHRTARFTDTQYFGPGTRLTVL.

This rearrangement joins TRBV6-1 to TRBJ1-3, with D perhaps TRBD1 (5 bases). Germline CDR1 is MNHNS and CDR2 is SASEGT. The germline V and J ends were trimmed by 4 bases and 4 bases, with 17 bases remaining between them. The CDR3 loop spans 16 amino acids. The CDR3 loop is CASSGGGGVYGNTIYF. The CDR3 nucleotides are TGTGCCAGCAGTGGAGGTGGGGGGGTGTACGGAAACACCATATATTTT.

This rearrangement joins TRBV7-2 to TRBJ1-1; 9 bases line up with TRBD1. Per the germline V gene, CDR1 is SGHTA and CDR2 is FQGNSA. CDR3 length: 16 residues. V lost 3 bases to trimming and J lost 0 bases; unmatched junction nucleotides: 5. The DNA for the CDR3 is TGTGCCAGCAGCTTGACAGGACAGGGGTTGAACACTGAAGCTTTCTTT. It translates to CASSLTGQGLNTEAFF. Using reference TRBV7-2 and TRBJ1-1 for the parts outside the CDR3, the full variable domain is GAGVSQSPSNKVTEKGKDVELRCDPISGHTALYWYRQSLGQGLEFLIYFQGNSAPDKSGLPSDRFSAERTGGSVSTLTIQRTQQEDSAVYLCASSLTGQGLNTEAFFGQGTRLTVV.

V and J are TRBV6-5 and TRBJ2-7; 11 nucleotides match TRBD1. The CDR3 contains 14 residues. Trimming removed 6 bases from V and 7 bases from J; junction bases left unmatched: 8. Per germline, CDR1 MNHEY and CDR2 SVGAGI. The chain's CDR3 is CASSMDRGRREQYF. The CDR3 region has the DNA TGTGCCAGCAGCATGGACAGGGGGCGTCGAGAGCAGTACTTC.

Of note for this clone: A junction end diverges from the germline sequence, so it may reflect a read error. The chain carries TRBV28 and TRBJ2-7; 12 bases agree with TRBD1. The CDR3 has 16 amino acids. In germline, CDR1 is MDHEN, CDR2 SYDVKM. Here the CDR3 reads CASSLFGLGQGAPVGF. Here the CDR3 DNA reads TGTGCCAGCAGTTTATTCGGATTGGGACAGGGGGCCCCCGTGGGGTTC.

This clone was seen a single time. The chain has TRBV6-6 and TRBJ1-1; perhaps TRBD1 as D (6 bases). Trimming cost V 7 bases and J 0 bases, with 15 bases left between them. The CDR3 has 15 residues. The germline V gene encodes CDR1 MNHNY and CDR2 SVGAGI (reference sequence). The CDR3 is CASIPPGGMNTEAFF. The CDR3 DNA sequence: TGTGCCAGCATCCCCCCCGGGGGCATGAACACTGAAGCTTTCTTT.

The chain recombines TRBV6-6 with TRBJ2-2; 13 bases fit TRBD2. The ends lost 5 bases at V and 12 bases at J; junction bases unmatched: 12. CDR1 MNHNY and CDR2 SVGAGI come from the germline V gene (reference sequence). The CDR3 has 16 amino acids. The CDR3 spells CASSPKTSGGPVKLFF. In DNA form, the CDR3 reads TGTGCCAGCAGTCCGAAGACTAGCGGGGGGCCGGTGAAGCTGTTTTTT.

The chain joins TRBV19 to TRBJ2-2; D is possibly TRBD2 (6 bases). The CDR3 sequence is 15 residues long. Germline assignment: CDR1 LNHDA and CDR2 SQIVND (reference sequence). Trimming left V 5 bases short and J 2 bases short, with 12 bases between. DNA for the CDR3: TGTGCCAGTAGTGATCCGGGACTTAACACCGGGGAGCTGTTTTTT. It is translated as CASSDPGLNTGELFF.

The V and J genes are TRBV4-1 and TRBJ2-2; 7 bases line up with TRBD1. The germline V gene has CDR1 MGHRA and CDR2 YSYEKL. The CDR3 loop spans 16 amino acids. Losses at the gene ends were 1 base for V and 7 bases for J; bases not matched to a gene: 9. CDR3 loop: CASSQVRTGDRGELFF. Here the CDR3 DNA reads TGCGCCAGCAGCCAAGTCCGGACAGGAGACCGCGGGGAGCTGTTTTTT.

J is TRBJ2-7 and V is TRBV27, with 7 nucleotides matching TRBD1. V shed 8 bases, J shed 3 bases, and the junction held 13 bases outside the gene matches. This CDR3 contains 15 residues. Germline V gene lookup returns CDR1 MNHEY and CDR2 SMNVEV (reference sequence). The CDR3 region is CASAGEGAARYEQYF. The CDR3 DNA sequence: TGTGCCAGCGCTGGAGAGGGGGCAGCCCGCTACGAGCAGTACTTC.

V and J are TRBV7-9 and TRBJ1-6, with 7 bases that match TRBD1. V shed 10 bases and J 7 bases; nucleotides not matched to a gene: 7. Germline CDR1 is SEHNR and CDR2 is FQNEAQ (reference sequence). The CDR3 is 13 amino acids. CDR3 region: CATEGAKNSPLHF. The DNA for the CDR3 is TGTGCCACCGAGGGGGCCAAGAATTCACCCCTCCACTTT.

This sequence joins TRBV7-2 and TRBJ1-1; D not resolved. Between the trimmed V and J ends, which lost 5 bases and 4 bases, there was a span of 17 bases. The germline V gene encodes CDR1 SGHTA and CDR2 FQGNSA. There are 15 residues in the CDR3. CDR3 in DNA: TGTGCCAGCAGCCGTCCTCTGAGTTATAGCACTGAAGCTTTCTTT. It encodes CASSRPLSYSTEAFF.

The CDR3 protein is CASSQGPARDTGELFF. As DNA, the CDR3 is TGTGCCAGCAGCCAAGGTCCCGCTAGAGACACCGGGGAGCTGTTTTTT. The genes are TRBV11-3 and TRBJ2-2, with unresolved D. This CDR3 comprises 16 residues. The V end lost 5 bases, the J end lost 3 bases, and 16 bases lay between the germline ends. Germline lookup yields CDR1 SGHNT and CDR2 YENEEA.